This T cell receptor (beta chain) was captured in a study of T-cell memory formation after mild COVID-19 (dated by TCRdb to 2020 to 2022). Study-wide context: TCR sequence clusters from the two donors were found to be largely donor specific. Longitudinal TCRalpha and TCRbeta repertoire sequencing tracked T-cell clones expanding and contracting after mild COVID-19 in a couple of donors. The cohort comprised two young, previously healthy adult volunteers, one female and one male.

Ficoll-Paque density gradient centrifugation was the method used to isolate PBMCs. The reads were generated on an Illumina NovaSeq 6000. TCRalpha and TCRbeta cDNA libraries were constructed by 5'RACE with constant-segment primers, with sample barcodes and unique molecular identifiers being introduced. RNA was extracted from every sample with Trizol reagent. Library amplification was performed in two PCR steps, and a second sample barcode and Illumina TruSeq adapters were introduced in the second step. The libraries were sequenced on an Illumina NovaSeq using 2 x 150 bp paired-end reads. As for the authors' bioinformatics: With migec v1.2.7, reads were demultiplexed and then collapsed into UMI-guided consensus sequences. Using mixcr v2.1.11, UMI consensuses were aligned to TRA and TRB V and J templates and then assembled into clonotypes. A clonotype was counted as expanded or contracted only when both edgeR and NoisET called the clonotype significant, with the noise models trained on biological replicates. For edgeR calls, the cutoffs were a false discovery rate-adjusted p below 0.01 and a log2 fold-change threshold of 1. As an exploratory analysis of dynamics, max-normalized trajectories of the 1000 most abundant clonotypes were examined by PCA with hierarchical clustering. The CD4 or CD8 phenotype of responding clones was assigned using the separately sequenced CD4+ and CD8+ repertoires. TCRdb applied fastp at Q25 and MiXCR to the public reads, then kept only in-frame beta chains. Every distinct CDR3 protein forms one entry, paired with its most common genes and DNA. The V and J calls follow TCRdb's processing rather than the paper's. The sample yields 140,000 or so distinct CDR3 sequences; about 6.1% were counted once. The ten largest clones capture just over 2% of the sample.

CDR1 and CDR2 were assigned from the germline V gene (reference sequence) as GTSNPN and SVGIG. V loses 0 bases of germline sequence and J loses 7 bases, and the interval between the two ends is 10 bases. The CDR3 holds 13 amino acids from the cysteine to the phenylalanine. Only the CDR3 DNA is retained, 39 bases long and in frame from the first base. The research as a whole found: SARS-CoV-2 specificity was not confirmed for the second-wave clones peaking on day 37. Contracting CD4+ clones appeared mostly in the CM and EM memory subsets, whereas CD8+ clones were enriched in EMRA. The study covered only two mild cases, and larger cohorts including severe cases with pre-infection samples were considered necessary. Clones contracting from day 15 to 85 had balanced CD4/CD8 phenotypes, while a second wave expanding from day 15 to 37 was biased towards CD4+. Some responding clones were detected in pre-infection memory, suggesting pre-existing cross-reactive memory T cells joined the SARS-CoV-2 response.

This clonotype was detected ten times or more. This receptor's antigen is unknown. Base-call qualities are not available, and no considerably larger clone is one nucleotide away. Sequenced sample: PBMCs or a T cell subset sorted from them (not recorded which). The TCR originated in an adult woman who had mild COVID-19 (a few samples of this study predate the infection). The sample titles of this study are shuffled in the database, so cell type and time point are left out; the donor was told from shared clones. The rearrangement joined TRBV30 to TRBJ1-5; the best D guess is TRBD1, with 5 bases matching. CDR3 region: CAWSVRRGQPQHF. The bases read TGTGCCTGGAGTGTACGTAGGGGACAGCCCCAGCATTTT.